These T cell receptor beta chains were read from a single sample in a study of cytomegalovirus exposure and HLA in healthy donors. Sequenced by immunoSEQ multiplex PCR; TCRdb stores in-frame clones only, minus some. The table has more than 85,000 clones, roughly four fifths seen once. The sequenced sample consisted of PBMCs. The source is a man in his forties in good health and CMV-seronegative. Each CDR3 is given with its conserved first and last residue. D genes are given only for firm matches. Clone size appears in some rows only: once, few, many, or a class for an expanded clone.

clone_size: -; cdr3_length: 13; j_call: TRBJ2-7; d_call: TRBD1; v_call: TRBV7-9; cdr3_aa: CSSSPRTGLEQYF; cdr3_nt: TGTTCCAGCAGCCCACGGACAGGGCTCGAGCAGTACTTC
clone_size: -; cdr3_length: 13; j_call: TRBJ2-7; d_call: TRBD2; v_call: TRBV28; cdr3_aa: CASSRTSTYEQYF; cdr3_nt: TGTGCCAGCAGCAGGACTAGTACTTACGAGCAGTACTTC
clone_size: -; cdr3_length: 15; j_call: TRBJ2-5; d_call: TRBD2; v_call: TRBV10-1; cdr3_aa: CASSFDSGSHETQYF; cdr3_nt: TGCGCCAGCAGTTTTGATAGCGGGAGTCACGAGACCCAGTACTTC
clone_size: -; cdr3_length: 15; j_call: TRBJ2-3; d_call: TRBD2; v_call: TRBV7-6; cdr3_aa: CASSLARSGSGSQYF; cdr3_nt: TGTGCCAGCAGCTTAGCCCGAAGTGGTAGCGGGTCCCAGTATTTT
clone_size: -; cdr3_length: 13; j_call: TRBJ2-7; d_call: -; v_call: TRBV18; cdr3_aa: CASSPWRVDEQYF; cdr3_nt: TGTGCCAGCTCACCCTGGCGGGTGGACGAGCAGTACTTC
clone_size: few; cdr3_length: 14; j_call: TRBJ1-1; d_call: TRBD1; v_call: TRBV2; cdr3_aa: CASRGVQGGFEAFF; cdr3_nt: TGTGCCAGCAGGGGAGTACAGGGGGGGTTTGAAGCTTTCTTT
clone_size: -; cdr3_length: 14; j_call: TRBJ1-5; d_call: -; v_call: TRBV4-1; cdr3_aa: CASSQSQGTQPQHF; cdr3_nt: TGCGCCAGCAGCCAATCCCAGGGCACTCAGCCCCAGCATTTT
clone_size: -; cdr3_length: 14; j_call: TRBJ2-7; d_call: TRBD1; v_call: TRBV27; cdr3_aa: CASSPRDRIYEQYF; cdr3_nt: TGTGCCAGCAGTCCCAGGGACAGAATTTACGAGCAGTACTTC
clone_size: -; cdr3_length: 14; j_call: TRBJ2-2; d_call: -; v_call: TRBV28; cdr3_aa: CASTRGRNTGELFF; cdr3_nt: TGTGCCAGCACCAGGGGTAGGAACACCGGGGAGCTGTTTTTT
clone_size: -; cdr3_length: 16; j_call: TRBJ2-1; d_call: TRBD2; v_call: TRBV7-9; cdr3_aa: CSSSSRTSGIYNEQFF; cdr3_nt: TGTTCCAGCAGCTCGCGGACTAGCGGGATTTACAATGAGCAGTTCTTC
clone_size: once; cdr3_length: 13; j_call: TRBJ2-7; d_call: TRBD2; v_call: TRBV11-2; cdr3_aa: CASGGWGRVEQYF; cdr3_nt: TGTGCCAGCGGAGGGTGGGGGAGGGTTGAGCAGTACTTC
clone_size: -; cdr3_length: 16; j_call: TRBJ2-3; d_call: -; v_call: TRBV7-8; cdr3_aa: CASSEIGQRSTDTQYF; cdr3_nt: TGTGCCAGCAGCGAAATCGGTCAGCGTTCCACAGATACGCAGTATTTT
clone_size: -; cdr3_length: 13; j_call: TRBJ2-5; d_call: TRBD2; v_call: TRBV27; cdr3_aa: CASRRLAEETQYF; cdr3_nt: TGTGCCAGCCGGAGACTAGCGGAAGAGACCCAGTACTTC
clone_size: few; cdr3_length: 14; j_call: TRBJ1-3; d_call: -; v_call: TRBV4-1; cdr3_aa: CASSQERGGNTIYF; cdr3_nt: TGCGCCAGCAGCCAAGAGAGAGGTGGAAACACCATATATTTT
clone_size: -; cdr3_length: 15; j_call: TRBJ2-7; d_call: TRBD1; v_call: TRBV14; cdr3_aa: CASSQGTGWPYEQYF; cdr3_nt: TGTGCCAGCAGCCAAGGGACAGGGTGGCCCTACGAGCAGTACTTC
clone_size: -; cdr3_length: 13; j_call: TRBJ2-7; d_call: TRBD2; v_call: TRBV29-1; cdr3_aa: CSVTRTSDYEQYF; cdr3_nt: TGCAGCGTTACCAGGACTAGCGACTACGAGCAGTACTTC
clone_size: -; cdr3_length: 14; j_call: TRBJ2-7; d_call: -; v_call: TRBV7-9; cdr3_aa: CASSLGAGYYEQYF; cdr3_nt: TGTGCCAGCAGCTTAGGGGCAGGCTACTACGAGCAGTACTTC
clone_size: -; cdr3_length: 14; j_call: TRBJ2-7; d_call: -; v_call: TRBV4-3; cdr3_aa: CASSQDPTPYEQYF; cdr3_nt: TGCGCCAGCAGCCAAGATCCGACACCGTACGAGCAGTACTTC
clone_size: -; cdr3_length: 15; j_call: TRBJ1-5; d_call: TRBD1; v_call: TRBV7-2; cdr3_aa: CASSSDREKGQPQHF; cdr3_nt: TGTGCCAGCAGCTCAGACAGGGAGAAGGGACAGCCCCAGCATTTT
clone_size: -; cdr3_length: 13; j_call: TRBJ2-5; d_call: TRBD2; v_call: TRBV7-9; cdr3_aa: CASSPSGHETQYF; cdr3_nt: TGTGCCAGCAGCCCTAGCGGTCACGAGACCCAGTACTTC
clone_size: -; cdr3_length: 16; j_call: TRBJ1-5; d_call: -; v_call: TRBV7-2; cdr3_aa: CASSLVGGNSNQPQHF; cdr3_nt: TGTGCCAGCAGCTTAGTCGGGGGGAATAGCAATCAGCCCCAGCATTTT
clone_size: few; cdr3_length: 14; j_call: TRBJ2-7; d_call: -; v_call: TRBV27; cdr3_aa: CASSLFGRGYEQYF; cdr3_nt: TGTGCCAGCAGTTTATTTGGACGGGGCTACGAGCAGTACTTC
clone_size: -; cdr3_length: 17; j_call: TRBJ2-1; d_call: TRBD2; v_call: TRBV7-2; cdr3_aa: CASSFHRTSGVLNEQFF; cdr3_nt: TGTGCCAGCAGCTTTCACCGGACTAGCGGGGTCCTAAATGAGCAGTTCTTC
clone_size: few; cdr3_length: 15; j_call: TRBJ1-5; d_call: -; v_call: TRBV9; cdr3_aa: CASSGAGGFGQPQHF; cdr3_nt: TGTGCCAGCAGCGGGGCGGGGGGGTTCGGTCAGCCCCAGCATTTT
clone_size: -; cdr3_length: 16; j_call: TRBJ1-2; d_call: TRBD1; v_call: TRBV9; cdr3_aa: CASSKPGQGINYGYTF; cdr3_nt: TGTGCCAGCAGCAAACCGGGACAGGGAATTAACTATGGCTACACCTTC
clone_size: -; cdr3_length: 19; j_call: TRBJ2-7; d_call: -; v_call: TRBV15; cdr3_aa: CATSRDYPPIWGPTYEQYF; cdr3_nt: TGTGCCACCAGCAGAGATTACCCCCCTATTTGGGGGCCCACCTACGAGCAGTACTTC
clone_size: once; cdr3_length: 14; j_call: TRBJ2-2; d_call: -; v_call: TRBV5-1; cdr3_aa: CASSLGQNTGELFF; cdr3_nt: TGCGCCAGCAGTCTGGGGCAGAACACCGGGGAGCTGTTTTTT
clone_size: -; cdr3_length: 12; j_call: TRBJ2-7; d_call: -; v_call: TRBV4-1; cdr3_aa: CASSQDSYEQYF; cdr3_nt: TGCGCCAGCAGCCAAGATAGTTACGAGCAGTACTTC
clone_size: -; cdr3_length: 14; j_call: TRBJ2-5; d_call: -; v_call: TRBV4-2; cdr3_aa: CASSQEGTTGTQYF; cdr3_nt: TGTGCCAGCAGCCAAGAGGGTACTACCGGGACCCAGTACTTC
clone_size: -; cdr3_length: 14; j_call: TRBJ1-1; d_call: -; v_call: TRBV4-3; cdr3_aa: CASSQGGENTEAFF; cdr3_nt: TGCGCCAGCAGCCAAGGAGGAGAGAACACTGAAGCTTTCTTT
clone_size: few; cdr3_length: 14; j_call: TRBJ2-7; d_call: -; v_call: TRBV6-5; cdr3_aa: CASRPDRSSYEQYF; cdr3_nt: TGTGCCAGCAGACCCGACAGGAGCTCCTACGAGCAGTACTTC
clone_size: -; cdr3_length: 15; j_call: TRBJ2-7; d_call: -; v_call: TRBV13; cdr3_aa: CASSATGRNSYEQYF; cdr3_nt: TGTGCCAGCAGCGCTACAGGCAGGAACTCCTACGAGCAGTACTTC
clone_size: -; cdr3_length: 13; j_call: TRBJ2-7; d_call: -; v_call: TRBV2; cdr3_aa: CASRRERSGEQYF; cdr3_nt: TGTGCCAGCCGACGGGAGAGATCAGGGGAGCAGTACTTC
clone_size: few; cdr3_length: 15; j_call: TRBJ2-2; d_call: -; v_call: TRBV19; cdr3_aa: CASSIDRGPTGELFF; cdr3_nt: TGTGCCAGTAGTATAGACAGGGGACCCACCGGGGAGCTGTTTTTT
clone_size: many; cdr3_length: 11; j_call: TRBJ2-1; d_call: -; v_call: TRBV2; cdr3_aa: CASSGEAQQFF; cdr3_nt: TGTGCCAGCAGTGGGGAGGCACAGCAGTTCTTC
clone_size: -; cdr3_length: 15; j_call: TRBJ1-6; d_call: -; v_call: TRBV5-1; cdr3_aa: CASSLGWGVNSPLHF; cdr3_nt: TGCGCCAGCAGCTTGGGCTGGGGCGTTAATTCACCCCTCCACTTT
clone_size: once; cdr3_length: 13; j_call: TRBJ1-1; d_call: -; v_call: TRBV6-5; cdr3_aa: CASSYNLNTEAFF; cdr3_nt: TGTGCCAGCAGTTACAACTTGAACACTGAAGCTTTCTTT
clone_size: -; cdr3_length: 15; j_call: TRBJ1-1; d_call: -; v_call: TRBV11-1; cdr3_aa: CASSPPREGVTEAFF; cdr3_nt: TGTGCCAGCAGCCCACCCAGGGAGGGAGTCACTGAAGCTTTCTTT
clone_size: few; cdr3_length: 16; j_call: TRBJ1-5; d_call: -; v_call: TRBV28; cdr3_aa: CASSPQGLAGNQPQHF; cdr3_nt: TGTGCCAGCAGTCCACAGGGTCTGGCGGGCAATCAGCCCCAGCATTTT
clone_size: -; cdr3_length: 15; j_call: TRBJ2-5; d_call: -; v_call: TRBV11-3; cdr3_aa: CASSRLRGSQETQYF; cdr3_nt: TGTGCCAGCAGCCGTTTGAGGGGGAGCCAAGAGACCCAGTACTTC
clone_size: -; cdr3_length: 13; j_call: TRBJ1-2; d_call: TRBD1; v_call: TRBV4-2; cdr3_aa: CASSQGDSYGYTF; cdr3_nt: TGTGCCAGCAGCCAGGGGGACAGCTATGGCTACACCTTC
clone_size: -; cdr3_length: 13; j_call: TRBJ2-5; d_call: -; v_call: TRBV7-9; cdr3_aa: CASSSGPQETQYF; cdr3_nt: TGTGCCAGCAGCTCTGGGCCCCAAGAGACCCAGTACTTC
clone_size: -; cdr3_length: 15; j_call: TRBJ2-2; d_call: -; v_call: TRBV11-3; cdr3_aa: CASSLEVRVAGELFF; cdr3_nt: TGTGCCAGCAGCTTAGAGGTCAGGGTGGCCGGGGAGCTGTTTTTT
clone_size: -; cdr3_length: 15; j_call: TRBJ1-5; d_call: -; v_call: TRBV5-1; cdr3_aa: CASSLAGLGNQPQHF; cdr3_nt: TGCGCCAGCAGCTTGGCAGGTTTAGGCAATCAGCCCCAGCATTTT
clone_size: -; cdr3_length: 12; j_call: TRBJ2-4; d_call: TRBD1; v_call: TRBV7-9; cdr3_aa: CSSSLSQGALDF; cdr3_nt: TGTTCCAGCAGCTTATCCCAGGGGGCTTTGGACTTC
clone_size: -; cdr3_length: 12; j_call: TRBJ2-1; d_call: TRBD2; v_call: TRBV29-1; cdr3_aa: CSVVGTTLEQFF; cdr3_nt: TGCAGCGTTGTCGGGACTACCCTCGAGCAGTTCTTC
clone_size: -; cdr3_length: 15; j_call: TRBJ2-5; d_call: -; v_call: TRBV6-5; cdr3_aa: CASSYHRVRVETQYF; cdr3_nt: TGTGCCAGCAGTTATCACAGGGTTAGGGTAGAGACCCAGTACTTC
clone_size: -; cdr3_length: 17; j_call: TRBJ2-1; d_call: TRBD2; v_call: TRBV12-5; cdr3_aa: CASGPRGLASFYNEQFF; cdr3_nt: TGTGCTAGTGGTCCGCGCGGACTAGCCTCCTTTTACAATGAGCAGTTCTTC
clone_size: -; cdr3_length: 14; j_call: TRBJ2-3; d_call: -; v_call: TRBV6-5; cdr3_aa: CASKVGVSTDTQYF; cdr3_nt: TGTGCCAGCAAAGTAGGGGTGAGCACAGATACGCAGTATTTT
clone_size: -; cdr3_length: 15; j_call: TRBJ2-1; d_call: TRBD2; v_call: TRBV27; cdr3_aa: CASVAGGPPSNEQFF; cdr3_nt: TGTGCCAGCGTTGCGGGAGGGCCCCCATCGAATGAGCAGTTCTTC
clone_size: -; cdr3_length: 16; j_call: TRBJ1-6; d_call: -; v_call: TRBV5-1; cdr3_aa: CASSSLTSGDGSPLHF; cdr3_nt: TGCGCCAGCAGTTCCCTCACTTCAGGGGACGGTTCACCCCTCCACTTT